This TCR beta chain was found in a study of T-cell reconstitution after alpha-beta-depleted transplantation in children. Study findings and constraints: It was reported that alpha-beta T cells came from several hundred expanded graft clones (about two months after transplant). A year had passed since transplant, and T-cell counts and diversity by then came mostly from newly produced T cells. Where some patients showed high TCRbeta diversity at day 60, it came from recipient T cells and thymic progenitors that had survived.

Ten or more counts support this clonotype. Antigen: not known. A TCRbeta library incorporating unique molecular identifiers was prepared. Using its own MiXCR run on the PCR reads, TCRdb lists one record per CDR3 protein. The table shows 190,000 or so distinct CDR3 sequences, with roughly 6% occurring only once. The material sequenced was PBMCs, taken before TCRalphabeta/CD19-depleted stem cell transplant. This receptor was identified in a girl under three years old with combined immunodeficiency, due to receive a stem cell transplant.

CDR3 residues: CASSPYSGPSYEQYF. In DNA form, the CDR3 reads TGCGCCAGCAGCCCATATAGCGGGCCCTCCTACGAGCAGTACTTC. The V call is TRBV4-3, the J call TRBJ2-7, with 7 bases fitting TRBD2. The CDR3 contains 15 residues. Unmatched junction bases numbered 6, after V lost 4 bases and J lost 0 bases. Germline V gives CDR1 LGHNA, CDR2 YSLEER.